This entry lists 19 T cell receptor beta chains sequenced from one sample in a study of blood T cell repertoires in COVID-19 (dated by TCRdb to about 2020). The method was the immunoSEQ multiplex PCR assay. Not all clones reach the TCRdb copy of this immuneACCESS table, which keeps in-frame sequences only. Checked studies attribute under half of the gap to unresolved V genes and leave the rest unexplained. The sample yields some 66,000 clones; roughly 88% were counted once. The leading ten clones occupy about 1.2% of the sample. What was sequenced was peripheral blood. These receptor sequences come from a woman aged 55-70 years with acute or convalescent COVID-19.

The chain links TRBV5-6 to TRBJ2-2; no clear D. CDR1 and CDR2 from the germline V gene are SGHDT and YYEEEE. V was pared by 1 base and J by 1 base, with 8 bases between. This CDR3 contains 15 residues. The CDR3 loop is CASSLFGRNTGELFF. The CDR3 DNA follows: TGTGCCAGCAGCTTGTTTGGGCGGAACACCGGGGAGCTGTTTTTT.

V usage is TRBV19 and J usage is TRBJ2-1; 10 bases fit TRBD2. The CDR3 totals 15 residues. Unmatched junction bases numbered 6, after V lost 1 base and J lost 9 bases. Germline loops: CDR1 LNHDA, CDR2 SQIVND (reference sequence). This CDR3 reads CASSIVPSGSTEQFF. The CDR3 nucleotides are TGTGCCAGTAGTATAGTTCCTAGCGGGAGTACTGAGCAGTTCTTC.

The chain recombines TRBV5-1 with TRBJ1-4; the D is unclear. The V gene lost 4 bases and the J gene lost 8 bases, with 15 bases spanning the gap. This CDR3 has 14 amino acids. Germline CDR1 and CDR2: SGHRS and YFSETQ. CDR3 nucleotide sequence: TGCGCCAGCAGCAAAGACTTATCTGGGGAAAAACTGTTTTTT. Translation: CASSKDLSGEKLFF.

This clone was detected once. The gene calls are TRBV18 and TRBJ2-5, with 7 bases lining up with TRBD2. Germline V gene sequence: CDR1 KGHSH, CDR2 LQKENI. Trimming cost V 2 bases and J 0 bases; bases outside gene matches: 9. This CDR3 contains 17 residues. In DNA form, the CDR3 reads TGTGCCAGCTCACCATCGGCGGGAGAGATTAACCAAGAGACCCAGTACTTC. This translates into CASSPSAGEINQETQYF.

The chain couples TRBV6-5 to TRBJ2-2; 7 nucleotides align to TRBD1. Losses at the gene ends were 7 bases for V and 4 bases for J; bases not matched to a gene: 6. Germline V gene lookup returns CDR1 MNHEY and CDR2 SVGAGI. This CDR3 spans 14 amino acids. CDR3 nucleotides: TGTGCCAGCATTTTCGACAGGGTCACCGGGGAGCTGTTTTTT. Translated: CASIFDRVTGELFF.

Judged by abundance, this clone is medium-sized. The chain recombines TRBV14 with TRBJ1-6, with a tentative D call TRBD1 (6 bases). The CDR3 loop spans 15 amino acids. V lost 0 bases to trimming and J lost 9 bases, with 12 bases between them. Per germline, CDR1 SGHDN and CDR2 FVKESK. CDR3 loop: CASSQEGGLVSPLHF. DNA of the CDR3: TGTGCCAGCAGCCAAGAAGGGGGATTGGTTTCACCCCTCCACTTT.

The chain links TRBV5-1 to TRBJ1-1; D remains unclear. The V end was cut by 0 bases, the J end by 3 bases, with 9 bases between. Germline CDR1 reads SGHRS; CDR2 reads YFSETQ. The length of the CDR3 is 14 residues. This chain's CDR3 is CASSLGGFYTEAFF. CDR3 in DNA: TGCGCCAGCAGCTTGGGAGGGTTCTACACTGAAGCTTTCTTT.

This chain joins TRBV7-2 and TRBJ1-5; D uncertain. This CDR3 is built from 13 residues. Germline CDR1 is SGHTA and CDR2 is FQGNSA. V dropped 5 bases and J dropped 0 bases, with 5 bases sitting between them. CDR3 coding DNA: TGTGCCAGCAGCCCGAGTAGCAATCAGCCCCAGCATTTT. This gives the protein CASSPSSNQPQHF.

CDR3 amino acids: CASSYPQGALGYTF. The CDR3 region has the DNA TGTGCCAGCAGTTACCCTCAGGGGGCATTGGGCTACACCTTC. The J gene is TRBJ1-2, the V gene TRBV6-6; TRBD1 aligns across 8 bases. The CDR3 runs 14 residues. The junction had 7 bases not matched to a gene; V was cut back by 2 bases and J by 8 bases. Germline V CDR1 and CDR2: MNHNY, SVGAGI (reference sequence).

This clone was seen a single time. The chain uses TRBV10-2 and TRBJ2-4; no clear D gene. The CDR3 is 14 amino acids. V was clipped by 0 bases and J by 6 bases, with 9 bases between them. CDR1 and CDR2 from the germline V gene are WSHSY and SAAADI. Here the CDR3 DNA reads TGCGCCAGCAGTGAGTCTGGCCAGGTAAACATTCAGTACTTC. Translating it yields CASSESGQVNIQYF.

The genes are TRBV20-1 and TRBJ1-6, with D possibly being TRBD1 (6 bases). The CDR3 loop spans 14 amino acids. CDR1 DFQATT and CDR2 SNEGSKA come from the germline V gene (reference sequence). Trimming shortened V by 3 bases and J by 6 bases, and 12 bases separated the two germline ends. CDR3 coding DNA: TGCAGTGCTAGTACCGGCAGGGGTAATTCACCCCTCCACTTT. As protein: CSASTGRGNSPLHF.

For the CDR3, the DNA is TGCGCCAGCAGCCCGACGGGGAGCCTAGGACCCCTCCACTTT. As protein: CASSPTGSLGPLHF. The J gene is TRBJ1-6, the V gene TRBV5-1; the D is unclear. In germline, CDR1 is SGHRS, CDR2 YFSETQ. This CDR3 contains 14 residues. V was cut by 4 bases and J by 12 bases, with 17 bases left in between.

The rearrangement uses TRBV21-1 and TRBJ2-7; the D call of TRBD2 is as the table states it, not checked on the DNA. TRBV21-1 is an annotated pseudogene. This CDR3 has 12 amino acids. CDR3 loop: CASSKAGYEQYV. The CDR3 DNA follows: TGTGCCAGCAGCAAAGCCGGTTACGAGCAGTACGTC.

CDR3 residues: CASSFMGLGHYGYTF. Here the CDR3 DNA reads TGTGCCAGCAGTTTTATGGGCTTGGGCCACTATGGCTACACCTTC. V usage is TRBV28 and J usage is TRBJ1-2; D is undetermined. The CDR3 spans 15 residues. The V gene lost 3 bases and the J gene lost 3 bases, with 14 bases spanning the gap. Germline loops: CDR1 MDHEN, CDR2 SYDVKM.

The CDR3 DNA follows: TGTGCCAGCACCCATGGGACTAGCGGCAACAATGAGCAGTTCTTC. Translated, it gives CASTHGTSGNNEQFF. The chain joins TRBV27 to TRBJ2-1, with 11 nucleotides matching TRBD2. The germline V gene encodes CDR1 MNHEY and CDR2 SMNVEV (reference sequence). The CDR3 runs 15 residues. Germline trimming cut 7 bases from V and 5 bases from J; bases unmatched to any gene: 7.

Written as DNA, the CDR3 is TGTGCCAGTAGTATCGGCAGGGCAGGGCAAGAGACCCAGTACTTC. It encodes CASSIGRAGQETQYF. The rearrangement joins TRBV19 to TRBJ2-5; TRBD1 might be the D (5 bases). Germline values: CDR1 LNHDA, CDR2 SQIVND (reference sequence). The germline V and J ends were trimmed by 3 bases and 2 bases, with 13 bases remaining between them. This CDR3 is 15 amino acids long.

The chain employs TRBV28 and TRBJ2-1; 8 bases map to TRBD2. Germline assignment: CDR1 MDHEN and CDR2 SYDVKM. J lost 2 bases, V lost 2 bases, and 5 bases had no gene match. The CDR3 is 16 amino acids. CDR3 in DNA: TGTGCCAGCAGTTTAGAAGGTAGCGGGACCTACAATGAGCAGTTCTTC. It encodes CASSLEGSGTYNEQFF.

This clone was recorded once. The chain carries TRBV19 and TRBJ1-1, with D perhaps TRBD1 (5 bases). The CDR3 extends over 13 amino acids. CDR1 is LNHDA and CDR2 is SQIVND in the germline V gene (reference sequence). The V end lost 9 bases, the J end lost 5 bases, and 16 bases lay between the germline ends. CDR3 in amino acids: CASCRDQATEAFF. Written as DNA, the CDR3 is TGTGCCAGCTGCAGGGATCAGGCGACTGAAGCTTTCTTT.

The CDR3 spells CASSYRDGGADSPLHF. CDR3 DNA: TGTGCCAGCAGTTACCGGGACGGAGGGGCTGATTCACCCCTCCACTTT. The rearrangement links TRBV6-6 to TRBJ1-6, with D possibly matching TRBD1 (5 bases). Trimming cost V 2 bases and J 8 bases, with 16 bases left between them. In germline, CDR1 is MNHNY, CDR2 SVGAGI (reference sequence). The length of the CDR3 is 16 residues.